Below, 16 T cell receptor beta chains from the same sample are listed, as sequenced in a study of T cell responses to AZD1222 COVID-19 vaccine (dated by TCRdb to the early 2020s). The time point label here, explained by the study, means: baseline before first vaccination. Library generation was performed with the immunoSEQ multiplex PCR assay. The table comes from immuneACCESS by way of TCRdb, which keeps in-frame sequences with V and J called. Part of the clones is missing from these tables; in studies checked, under half for an unresolved V gene and the rest for unknown reasons. Counted in this sample were roughly 83,000 clones; roughly 82% of them appeared once. The ten biggest clones cover 8% to 10% of the sample. Sequencing used peripheral blood, obtained on day 0 of AZD1222 vaccination. The receptors come from an adult in good health.

V usage is TRBV25-1 and J usage is TRBJ1-6; 7 bases fit TRBD1. This CDR3 comprises 16 residues. V gave up 1 base and J gave up 9 bases; unmatched junction bases: 9. Germline CDR1 reads MGHDK; CDR2 reads SYGVNS. The CDR3 loop reads CASSEFRQGGISPLHF. CDR3 in DNA: TGTGCCAGCAGTGAATTCAGACAGGGAGGAATTTCACCCCTCCACTTT.

V and J are TRBV27 and TRBJ1-3; D is possibly TRBD1 (5 bases). Trimming left V 7 bases short and J 1 base short, with 14 bases between. Germline V lookup: CDR1 MNHEY, CDR2 SMNVEV (reference sequence). This CDR3 is built from 15 residues. The CDR3 sequence: CASKPTGPSGNTIYF. The DNA of the CDR3 is TGTGCCAGCAAACCAACAGGTCCTTCTGGAAACACCATATATTTT.

Only one count was recorded for this clone. The J gene is TRBJ2-2, the V gene TRBV6-5, with D unresolved. CDR3 length equals 13 residues. V shed 2 bases and J shed 3 bases, with 4 bases lying between them. The germline gives CDR1 MNHEY, CDR2 SVGAGI. CDR3 sequence reads: CASSYAHTGELFF. CDR3 sequence (DNA): TGTGCCAGCAGTTACGCTCACACCGGGGAGCTGTTTTTT.

The genes are TRBV18 and TRBJ1-1; perhaps TRBD1 as D (6 bases). The V and J ends lost 1 base and 4 bases respectively, with 13 bases between them. Germline lookup yields CDR1 KGHSH and CDR2 LQKENI. The CDR3 sequence is 15 residues long. Here the CDR3 reads CASSPLGGNPTEAFF. The CDR3 nucleotides read TGTGCCAGCTCACCACTAGGGGGTAATCCCACTGAAGCTTTCTTT.

V gene TRBV10-1 combines with J gene TRBJ2-2; no firm D call. Germline V gives CDR1 WNHNN, CDR2 SYGVQD (reference sequence). The germline V and J ends were trimmed by 5 bases and 4 bases, with 14 bases remaining between them. The CDR3 runs to 15 residues. The CDR3 bases are TGCGCCAGCAGTCGATATCCATCTGGCACCGGGGAGCTGTTTTTT. Encoded protein: CASSRYPSGTGELFF.

The CDR3 nucleotides are TGTGCCAGCAGTGTCCGGGCCGAAGCTTTCTTT. It is translated as CASSVRAEAFF. The chain is built from TRBV2 and TRBJ1-1, with no clear D. V was cut by 4 bases and J by 8 bases, with 8 bases left in between. The CDR3 length is 11 residues. Germline V lookup: CDR1 SNHLY, CDR2 FYNNEI.

This clone was detected once. The chain couples TRBV18 to TRBJ2-2; 7 bases line up with TRBD1. Germline CDR1 reads KGHSH; CDR2 reads LQKENI. The ends lost 6 bases at V and 7 bases at J; junction bases unmatched: 11. This CDR3 has 15 residues. This chain's CDR3 is CASSRQGVLRGELFF. In DNA form, the CDR3 reads TGTGCCAGCTCTCGACAGGGAGTCCTCCGCGGGGAGCTGTTTTTT.

The gene calls are TRBV7-9 and TRBJ2-7, with D unresolved. The CDR3 extends over 13 amino acids. Trimming removed 2 bases from V and 3 bases from J, with 8 bases in between. Germline lookup yields CDR1 SEHNR and CDR2 FQNEAQ (reference sequence). The CDR3: CASSLKPNYEQYF. The DNA of the CDR3 is TGTGCCAGCAGCTTAAAACCGAACTACGAGCAGTACTTC.

This clone showed up just once. The CDR3 sequence: CASSTRTGILSPLHF. CDR3 nucleotides: TGTGCCAGCAGCACCCGGACAGGGATTCTCTCACCCCTCCACTTT. J is TRBJ1-6 and V is TRBV7-2, with TRBD1 matching 8 bases. The CDR3 totals 15 residues. Germline CDR1 SGHTA, CDR2 FQGNSA. Trimming at V came to 5 bases and at J to 10 bases, leaving 10 bases not matched to a gene.

This clone was detected a few times. The rearrangement uses TRBV10-2 and TRBJ2-5; the D gene is possibly TRBD2 (6 bases). Germline lookup yields CDR1 WSHSY and CDR2 SAAADI. Trimming left V 4 bases short and J 0 bases short, with 12 bases between. The CDR3 totals 15 residues. The CDR3 sequence: CASSGGTSNQETQYF. The CDR3 nucleotides are TGCGCCAGCAGTGGCGGGACCTCAAACCAAGAGACCCAGTACTTC.

This sequence joins TRBV6-5 and TRBJ1-1, with a tentative D call TRBD1 (6 bases). The CDR3 length is 15 residues. Germline assignment: CDR1 MNHEY and CDR2 SVGAGI. With 2 bases removed from V and 11 bases from J, the gap between germline ends came to 21 bases. CDR3 loop: CASSYSGSGALEAFF. The CDR3 nucleotides are TGTGCCAGCAGTTACAGCGGCTCAGGGGCCCTCGAGGCTTTCTTT.

The chain employs TRBV10-3 and TRBJ2-2; the D gene is possibly TRBD1 (6 bases). Between the trimmed V and J ends, which lost 5 bases and 4 bases, there was a span of 11 bases. The CDR3 is 14 amino acids. The germline V gene has CDR1 ENHRY and CDR2 SYGVKD. Here the CDR3 reads CAISSKGGTGELFF. The CDR3 DNA reads TGTGCCATCAGTTCAAAAGGGGGCACCGGGGAGCTGTTTTTT.

The rearrangement joins TRBV4-1 to TRBJ2-1; TRBD2 aligns across 10 bases. The CDR3 consists of 15 residues. The ends lost 4 bases at V and 2 bases at J; junction bases unmatched: 2. CDR1 is MGHRA, CDR2 YSYEKL, per germline. The CDR3 DNA sequence: TGCGCCAGCAGCCTACTAGCGGGGCCCTACAATGAGCAGTTCTTC. This gives the protein CASSLLAGPYNEQFF.

This chain connects TRBV7-3 to TRBJ2-1; 12 positions agree with TRBD2. The CDR3 runs 15 residues. J lost 8 bases, V lost 4 bases, and 6 bases had no gene match. Germline values: CDR1 SGHTA, CDR2 FQGTGA. The CDR3 region is CASSYGTSGFDEQFF. The CDR3, as DNA: TGTGCCAGCAGCTATGGGACTAGCGGGTTCGATGAGCAGTTCTTC.

This chain joins TRBV7-9 and TRBJ1-2; the D gene is possibly TRBD1 (5 bases). Germline V lookup: CDR1 SEHNR, CDR2 FQNEAQ (reference sequence). The V end lost 5 bases, the J end lost 2 bases, and 9 bases lay between the germline ends. The CDR3 has 13 residues. The CDR3 bases are TGTGCCAGCAGCCCGGACAAAAACTATGGCTACACCTTC. Its translation: CASSPDKNYGYTF. The whole variable domain, remainder taken from reference TRBV7-9 and TRBJ1-2, is DTGVSQNPRHKITKRGQNVTFRCDPISEHNRLYWYRQTLGQGPEFLTYFQNEAQLEKSRLLSDRFSAERPKGSFSTLEIQRTEQGDSAMYLCASSPDKNYGYTFGSGTRLTVV.

V gene TRBV7-8 combines with J gene TRBJ2-1; no clear D gene. This CDR3 has 13 residues. Trimming took off 1 base at V and 4 bases at J, with 5 bases between the two ends. CDR1 is SGHVS, CDR2 FQNEAQ, per germline. DNA of the CDR3: TGTGCCAGCAGCTTAGGGTCATACAATGAGCAGTTCTTC. It yields the protein CASSLGSYNEQFF.